Presented here are 14 T cell receptor beta chains from one specimen sequenced in a study of prognosis after radiotherapy for stage I lung cancer. Amplification of TCR beta CDR3 from genomic DNA used two-round multiplex PCR. The first round of PCR was done with primers that matched each TRBV and TRBJ gene. TCRdb re-called the multiplex PCR reads through MiXCR, storing one row per CDR3 protein. The table includes over 50,000 distinct CDR3 sequences, approximately 35% detected once. The starting material was PBMCs, obtained before or after stereotactic body radiation therapy (not recorded which). These TCRs come from a donor over 45 with non-small cell lung cancer.

Points on this clonotype: This may stem from a read error, because a much larger clone lies one nucleotide away. The chain has TRBV5-5 and TRBJ2-1; D remains ambiguous. From germline, CDR1 is SGHKS and CDR2 YYEKEE (reference sequence). The CDR3 extends over 11 amino acids. Here the CDR3 DNA reads TGTGCTGCTTGGACCTACAATGAGCAGTTCTTC. Its protein product is CAAWTYNEQFF.

This clonotype appeared a single time. The rearrangement links TRBV6-1 to TRBJ2-1; TRBD2 matches at 10 bases. CDR1 is MNHNS and CDR2 is SASEGT in the germline V gene. The CDR3 is 14 amino acids. V gave up 8 bases and J gave up 9 bases; unmatched junction bases: 10. The DNA of the CDR3 is TGTGCCAGCGGTCGGGCTAGCGGGAGAATTGAGCAGTTCTTC. It specifies CASGRASGRIEQFF.

Notes on this clonotype: This clone may be a read error of a much larger clone one base away. V usage is TRBV6-1 and J usage is TRBJ2-1; no firm D call. The CDR3 totals 15 residues. Germline values: CDR1 MNHNS, CDR2 SASEGT. V lost 6 bases and J lost 2, with 14 bases in between. CDR3 sequence (DNA): TGTGCCAGCAGGGGCCTGTACCAGACCTACAATGAGCAGTTCTTC. The encoded protein is CASRGLYQTYNEQFF.

This clonotype has ten or more counts. The DNA of the CDR3 is TGTGCCATCAAAGAGAACAATGAGCAGTTCTTC. It translates to CAIKENNEQFF. The chain uses TRBV10-3 and TRBJ2-1; no clear D gene. The CDR3 consists of 11 residues. Germline V gives CDR1 ENHRY, CDR2 SYGVKD. V gave up 7 bases and J gave up 5 bases, with 6 bases separating them.

This chain uses TRBV5-1 with TRBJ2-3; D might be TRBD2 (7 bases). The CDR3 is 16 residues long. Trimming pared 3 bases from V and 3 bases from J, leaving 17 bases between. Germline V lookup: CDR1 SGHRS, CDR2 YFSETQ. The DNA for the CDR3 is TGCGCCAGCAGCTCGACGGGGGGCAGGATAACAGATACGCAGTATTTT. Its translation is CASSSTGGRITDTQYF.

About this clonotype itself: A much larger clone lies a single base off, so this may be a read error. The V call is TRBV10-3, the J call TRBJ1-5; tentative D call: TRBD1 (5 bases). The germline V and J ends were trimmed by 5 bases and 6 bases, with 14 bases remaining between them. This CDR3 spans 14 amino acids. The V gene's germline CDR1 is ENHRY and CDR2 SYGVKD. The CDR3 is CAISSQVTAQPQHF. The CDR3 DNA reads TGTGCCATCAGTTCACAGGTGACGGCTCAGCCCCAGCATTTT.

This chain links TRBV11-3 with TRBJ2-2; 11 positions agree with TRBD2. The germline V gene has CDR1 SGHNT and CDR2 YENEEA. The CDR3 covers 16 residues. Losses at the gene ends were 1 base for V and 10 bases for J; bases not matched to a gene: 8. CDR3 nucleotide sequence: TGTGCCAGCAGCTTAGTCCTAGCGGGAGGACCCGTGGAGCTGTTTTTT. This encodes CASSLVLAGGPVELFF.

This clonotype was counted at least ten times. A clone one base away is much larger, so this may be a read error. The chain couples TRBV7-2 to TRBJ2-3, with 9 bases matching TRBD2. In germline, CDR1 is SGHTA, CDR2 FQGNSA. CDR3 size: 16 residues. Trimming cost V 1 base and J 1 base; bases outside gene matches: 3. CDR3 bases: TGTGCCAGCAGCTTAGTGGCTAGCGGGGGCACAGATACGCAGTATTTT. Translation: CASSLVASGGTDTQYF.

This clonotype has at least ten counts. The V call is TRBV6-1, the J call TRBJ2-2; TRBD2 matches 8 bases. After removal of 7 bases from V and 2 bases from J, the junction contained 3 bases not matched to a gene. CDR3 length: 14 residues. Germline V CDR1 and CDR2: MNHNS, SASEGT. The CDR3 DNA follows: TGTGCCAGCATCCTAGCGGGTAACACCGGGGAGCTGTTTTTT. Translated, it gives CASILAGNTGELFF.

V usage is TRBV25-1 and J usage is TRBJ2-5; D ambiguous. Per germline, CDR1 MGHDK and CDR2 SYGVNS. V was pared by 7 bases and J by 5 bases, with 8 bases between. CDR3 length: 11 residues. CDR3: CASILGETQYF. The CDR3 DNA sequence: TGTGCCAGCATCCTCGGGGAGACCCAGTACTTC.

V is TRBV27 and J is TRBJ2-7; TRBD1 might be the D (6 bases). The CDR3 runs to 15 residues. CDR1 and CDR2 from the germline V gene are MNHEY and SMNVEV (reference sequence). Deletions cut 5 bases from V and 7 bases from J, with 21 bases between. As DNA, the CDR3 is TGTGCCAGCAGTGGCGGGCAGGACAGAGTGGGGGAGCAGTACTTC. Protein product: CASSGGQDRVGEQYF.

With regard to this clonotype: A much more abundant neighbour one base away suggests this may be a read error. The gene calls are TRBV6-2 or TRBV6-3 and TRBJ2-3; 9 nucleotides match TRBD2. This CDR3 is built from 15 residues. J gave up 1 base and V 8 bases, and 7 bases lay outside the gene matches. Germline CDR1 MNHEY, CDR2 SVGEGT. CDR3 in amino acids: CASSSGVVRTDTQYF. The CDR3 nucleotides are TGTGCCAGCTCTAGCGGGGTGGTTCGCACAGATACGCAGTATTTT.

Details on this clonotype: One base separates it from a far larger clone, so it is likely a read error. The V call is TRBV6-1, the J call TRBJ1-2, with D tentatively TRBD1 (5 bases). The CDR3 has 16 amino acids. In germline, CDR1 is MNHNS, CDR2 SASEGT. The CDR3 region has the DNA TGTGCCAGCAGATACGACTCGGGGAATTGGGGCTATGTCTACACCTTC. Its translation: CASRYDSGNWGYVYTF.

At least ten counts were recorded for this clonotype. The gene calls are TRBV7-2 and TRBJ1-3, with D possibly TRBD1 on 5 matching bases. CDR1 and CDR2 (germline): SGHTA, FQGNSA. This CDR3 contains 15 residues. V dropped 5 bases and J dropped 0 bases, with 11 bases sitting between them. Here the CDR3 DNA reads TGTGCCAGCAGCAAACAGGTCCGCTCTGGAAACACCATATATTTT. Its protein is CASSKQVRSGNTIYF.